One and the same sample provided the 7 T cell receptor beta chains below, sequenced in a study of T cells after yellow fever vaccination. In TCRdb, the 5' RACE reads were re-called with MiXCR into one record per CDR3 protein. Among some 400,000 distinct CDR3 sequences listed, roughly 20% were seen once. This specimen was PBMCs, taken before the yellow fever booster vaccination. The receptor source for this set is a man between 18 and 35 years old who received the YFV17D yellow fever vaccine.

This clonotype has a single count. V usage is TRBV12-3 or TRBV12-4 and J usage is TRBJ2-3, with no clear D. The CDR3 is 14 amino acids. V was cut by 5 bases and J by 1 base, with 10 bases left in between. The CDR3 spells CASSGVPRTDTQYF. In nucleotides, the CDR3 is TGTGCCAGCAGTGGGGTACCCCGCACAGATACGCAGTATTTT.

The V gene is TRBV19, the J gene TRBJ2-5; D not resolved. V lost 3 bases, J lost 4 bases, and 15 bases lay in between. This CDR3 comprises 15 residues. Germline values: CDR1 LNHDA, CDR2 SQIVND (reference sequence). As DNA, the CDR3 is TGTGCCAGTAGTATGTCTAAGGGCGCAGGAGAGACCCAGTACTTC. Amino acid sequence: CASSMSKGAGETQYF.

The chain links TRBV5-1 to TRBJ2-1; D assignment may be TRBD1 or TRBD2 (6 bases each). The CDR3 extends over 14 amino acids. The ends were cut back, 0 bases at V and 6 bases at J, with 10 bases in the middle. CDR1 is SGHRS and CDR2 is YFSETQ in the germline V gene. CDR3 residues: CASSLAGAPNEQFF. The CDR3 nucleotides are TGCGCCAGCAGCTTGGCGGGGGCCCCCAATGAGCAGTTCTTC.

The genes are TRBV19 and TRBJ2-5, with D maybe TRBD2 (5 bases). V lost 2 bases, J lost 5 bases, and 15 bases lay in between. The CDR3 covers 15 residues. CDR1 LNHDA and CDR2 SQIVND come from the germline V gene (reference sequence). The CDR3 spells CASSIRGTLWETQYF. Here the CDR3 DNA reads TGTGCCAGTAGTATACGGGGAACACTATGGGAGACCCAGTACTTC.

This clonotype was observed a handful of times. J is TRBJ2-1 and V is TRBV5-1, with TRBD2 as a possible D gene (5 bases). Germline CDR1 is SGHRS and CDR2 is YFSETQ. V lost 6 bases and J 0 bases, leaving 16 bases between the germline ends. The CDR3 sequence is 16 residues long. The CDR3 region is CASTAGLLSSYNEQFF. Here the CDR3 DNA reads TGCGCCAGCACGGCGGGCCTCTTGAGCTCCTACAATGAGCAGTTCTTC.

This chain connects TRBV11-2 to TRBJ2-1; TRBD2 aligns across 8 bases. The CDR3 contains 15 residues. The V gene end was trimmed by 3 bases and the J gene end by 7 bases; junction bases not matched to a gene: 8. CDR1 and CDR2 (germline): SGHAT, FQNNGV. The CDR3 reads CASSFSLAGWNEQFF. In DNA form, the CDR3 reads TGTGCCAGCAGCTTCTCCCTAGCGGGTTGGAATGAGCAGTTCTTC.

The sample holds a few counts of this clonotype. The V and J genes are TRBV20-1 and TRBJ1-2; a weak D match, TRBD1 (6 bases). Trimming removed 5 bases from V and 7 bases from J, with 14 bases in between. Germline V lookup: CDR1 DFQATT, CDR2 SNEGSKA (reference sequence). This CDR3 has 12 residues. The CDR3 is CSARRGAFGYTF. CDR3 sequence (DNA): TGCAGTGCTCGGCGGGGGGCGTTTGGCTACACCTTC.